This T cell receptor beta chain is drawn from a study of cytomegalovirus exposure and HLA in healthy donors. V lost 8 bases and J 3 bases, leaving 13 bases between the germline ends. The CDR3 is made up of 13 amino acids. Germline V CDR1 and CDR2: MNHNS, SASEGT. Points from the study as a whole: Among CMV-associated TCR beta chains, most appeared HLA-restricted in a later analysis. Some V segments (TRBV6-2 and TRBV6-3 among them) were excluded as indistinguishable. Reports indicate that TCR beta sequences accurately predicted the HLA-A and HLA-B alleles of most subjects. Most observed TCR sequences were rare, whereas some public TCRs were detected in many donors.

Points on this clone: The antigen is undetermined.

Use of 60 Vbeta and 13 Jbeta primers characterized the PCR. The data were produced by immunoSEQ multiplex PCR, yet TCRdb's version contains in-frame clones alone and is incomplete. The sample has some 140,000 clones, nearly 80% seen once. The sequenced sample was PBMCs. The sequence was collected from a man aged 25-45 years in good health and CMV-seropositive. The V gene is TRBV6-1, the J gene TRBJ1-1, with unresolved D. The CDR3: CASLKRSDTEAFF. CDR3 DNA: TGTGCCAGCCTTAAGCGGTCCGACACTGAAGCTTTCTTT.